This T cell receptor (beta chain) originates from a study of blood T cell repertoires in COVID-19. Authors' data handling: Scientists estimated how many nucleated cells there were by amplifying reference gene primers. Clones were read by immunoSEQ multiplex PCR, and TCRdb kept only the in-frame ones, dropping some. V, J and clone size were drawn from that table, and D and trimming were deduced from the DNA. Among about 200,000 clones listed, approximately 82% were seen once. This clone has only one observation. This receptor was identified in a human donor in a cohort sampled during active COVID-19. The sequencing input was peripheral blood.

The CDR3 nucleotides are TGTGCCAGCAGCGCCCCCGTGAGCTATGGCTACACCTTC. As protein: CASSAPVSYGYTF. This chain uses TRBV6-5 with TRBJ1-2, with unresolved D. V lost 6 bases and J 4 bases, leaving 12 bases between the germline ends. The CDR3 is 13 amino acids. The germline V gene has CDR1 MNHEY and CDR2 SVGAGI.